These 14 T cell receptor beta chains originate from one sample sequenced in a study of blood T cell repertoires in COVID-19. Method: immunoSEQ multiplex PCR; TCRdb's copy keeps in-frame clones and lacks some. The sample includes a few hundred thousand clones, roughly nine tenths seen only once; the top ten take approximately 2.9%. Sequencing was done on a sample of peripheral blood. The receptors were gathered from a woman aged 30 to 39 with COVID-19, enrolled during active disease.

The chain couples TRBV10-3 to TRBJ2-7, with 11 bases aligning to TRBD1. With V trimmed by 10 bases and J by 5 bases, 13 bases remained unmatched. Looked up from germline, CDR1 is ENHRY and CDR2 is SYGVKD. The CDR3 length is 15 residues. CDR3 coding DNA: TGTGCCACCTATTCTCCCGGGACAGGGGGTCACGAGCAGTACTTC. Its translation is CATYSPGTGGHEQYF.

The chain combines TRBV24-1 with TRBJ2-7, with a possible D match to TRBD2 (6 bases). Trimming removed 1 base from V and 5 bases from J, with 23 bases in between. The CDR3 runs 18 residues. Germline CDR1 and CDR2: KGHDR and SFDVKD. Here the CDR3 reads CATSDLLTLAGKGDEQYF. CDR3 coding DNA: TGTGCCACCAGTGATTTACTAACTCTGGCGGGAAAGGGAGACGAGCAGTACTTC.

V usage is TRBV6-5 and J usage is TRBJ2-2, with D tentatively TRBD1 (5 bases). The V end was cut by 8 bases, the J end by 2 bases, with 15 bases between. Germline assignment: CDR1 MNHEY and CDR2 SVGAGI. The CDR3 totals 15 residues. The CDR3 DNA sequence: TGTGCCAGCCCGGCGGCAGGGAATAACACCGGGGAGCTGTTTTTT. Translation gives CASPAAGNNTGELFF.

The chain uses TRBV7-3 and TRBJ2-7; a weak D match, TRBD1 (5 bases). The CDR3 loop spans 13 amino acids. The germline V and J ends were trimmed by 5 bases and 1 base, with 9 bases remaining between them. Germline V gives CDR1 SGHTA, CDR2 FQGTGA. The CDR3 protein is CASSLRDSYEQYF. The CDR3, as DNA: TGTGCCAGCAGCCTCAGGGATTCCTACGAGCAGTACTTC.

The chain uses TRBV30 and TRBJ1-6, with D uncertain. From germline, CDR1 is GTSNPN and CDR2 SVGIG (reference sequence). Trimming took off 3 bases at V and 6 bases at J, with 15 bases between the two ends. The CDR3 is 15 residues long. This chain's CDR3 is CAWREPGISNSPLHF. The CDR3 DNA reads as TGTGCCTGGAGGGAACCAGGCATTAGTAATTCACCCCTCCACTTT. The full variable domain, rest sourced from reference TRBV30 and TRBJ1-6, is SQTIHQWPATLVQPVGSPLSLECTVEGTSNPNLYWYRQAAGRGLQLLFYSVGIGQISSEVPQNLSASRPQDRQFILSSKKLLLSDSGFYLCAWREPGISNSPLHFGNGTRLTVT.

This clone was counted once. The gene calls are TRBV20-1 and TRBJ2-7; 7 nucleotides line up with TRBD1. This CDR3 is built from 12 residues. Germline V gene data show CDR1 as DFQATT and CDR2 as SNEGSKA (reference sequence). V shed 4 bases, J shed 2 bases, and the junction held 2 bases outside the gene matches. This CDR3 is CSAIDRAYEQYF. CDR3 nucleotides: TGCAGTGCTATTGACAGGGCCTACGAGCAGTACTTC.

CDR3 loop: CSVEEREGDDQPQHF. CDR3 nucleotide sequence: TGCAGCGTTGAAGAAAGGGAGGGGGACGATCAGCCCCAGCATTTT. The genes are TRBV29-1 and TRBJ1-5; a weak D match, TRBD1 (6 bases). V gave up 0 bases and J gave up 5 bases, with 14 bases separating them. The CDR3 consists of 15 residues. Germline loops: CDR1 SQVTM, CDR2 ANQGSEA.

This chain connects TRBV11-2 to TRBJ2-7, with unresolved D. Looked up from germline, CDR1 is SGHAT and CDR2 is FQNNGV. CDR3 size: 14 residues. V was trimmed by 0 bases and J by 0 bases, leaving 6 bases between them. Here the CDR3 DNA reads TGTGCCAGCAGCTTAGAACGGGTCTCCTACGAGCAGTACTTC. Translation gives CASSLERVSYEQYF.

This clone was counted a few times. The V call is TRBV7-9, the J call TRBJ2-3; 7 nucleotides align to TRBD1. With V trimmed by 6 bases and J by 8 bases, 11 bases remained unmatched. The CDR3 has 14 amino acids. Per the germline V gene, CDR1 is SEHNR and CDR2 is FQNEAQ (reference sequence). The CDR3 DNA follows: TGTGCCAGCAGTTCCAGGGGGTCCCATGTTACGCAGTATTTT. Its protein product is CASSSRGSHVTQYF.

This chain links TRBV30 with TRBJ1-5, with 7 bases fitting TRBD1. Germline trimming cut 1 base from V and 1 base from J; bases unmatched to any gene: 4. This CDR3 contains 15 residues. Germline V CDR1 and CDR2: GTSNPN, SVGIG (reference sequence). The CDR3 nucleotides are TGTGCCTGGAGTGGACAGGGTTCAAGCAATCAGCCCCAGCATTTT. Translating it yields CAWSGQGSSNQPQHF. Drawing the rest from reference TRBV30 and TRBJ1-5, the complete variable domain is SQTIHQWPATLVQPVGSPLSLECTVEGTSNPNLYWYRQAAGRGLQLLFYSVGIGQISSEVPQNLSASRPQDRQFILSSKKLLLSDSGFYLCAWSGQGSSNQPQHFGDGTRLSIL.

This chain uses TRBV4-1 with TRBJ2-3; tentative D call: TRBD1 (6 bases). Trimming left V 0 bases short and J 0 bases short, with 7 bases between. The CDR3 has 15 amino acids. CDR1 MGHRA and CDR2 YSYEKL come from the germline V gene. The CDR3 sequence is CASSQDGQSTDTQYF. The CDR3 region has the DNA TGCGCCAGCAGCCAAGATGGACAGAGCACAGATACGCAGTATTTT.

The genes are TRBV5-8 and TRBJ2-5; 8 positions match TRBD1. The trim removed 5 bases at V and 5 bases at J, leaving 11 bases unmatched. The CDR3 contains 15 residues. CDR1 SGHTS and CDR2 YDEGEE come from the germline V gene. The CDR3 bases are TGTGCCAGCAGTCACGGTGACAGGGGTCGGGAGACCCAGTACTTC. Translation: CASSHGDRGRETQYF. The entire variable domain, with the rest obtained from reference TRBV5-8 and TRBJ2-5, is as follows: EAGVTQSPTHLIKTRGQQATLRCSPISGHTSVYWYQQALGLGLQFLLWYDEGEERNRGNFPPRFSGRQFPNYSSELNVNALELEDSALYLCASSHGDRGRETQYFGPGTRLLVL.

The J gene is TRBJ2-3, the V gene TRBV29-1; TRBD2 might be the D (5 bases). Trimming removed 8 bases at V and 5 bases at J, with 14 bases between. The germline V gene encodes CDR1 SQVTM and CDR2 ANQGSEA. CDR3 size: 12 residues. The CDR3 here is CSPKVAGDTQYF. Written as DNA, the CDR3 is TGCAGCCCCAAAGTTGCGGGAGATACGCAGTATTTT.

The V gene is TRBV25-1, the J gene TRBJ2-1, with D possibly TRBD2 on 5 matching bases. The CDR3 loop spans 15 amino acids. CDR1 and CDR2 from the germline V gene are MGHDK and SYGVNS. The V gene lost 3 bases and the J gene lost 5 bases, with 14 bases spanning the gap. The chain's CDR3 is CASSDSPPTNNEQFF. The CDR3 bases are TGTGCCAGCAGTGATTCCCCCCCGACTAACAATGAGCAGTTCTTC. Full variable domain (remainder filled in from reference TRBV25-1 and TRBJ2-1): EADIYQTPRYLVIGTGKKITLECSQTMGHDKMYWYQQDPGMELHLIHYSYGVNSTEKGDLSSESTVSRIRTEHFPLTLESARPSHTSQYLCASSDSPPTNNEQFFGPGTRLTVL.